A selection of T cell receptor beta chains follows, all from one sample in a study of shared clonotypes between healthy human individuals. Profiling relied on immunoSEQ multiplex PCR, and the TCRdb table lists in-frame clones only, not all of them. This table has approximately 2,000,000 clones, about nine tenths appearing once. Sequenced material: naive CD4+ T cells from PBMCs. The receptors originated from a man between 18 and 29 years old in good health. Some clones in this sample may be carry-over from other donors' samples. Each CDR3 is given without its conserved first and last residue.

TRBJ1-2	TRBV18	ASSPPETGGYGYT
TRBJ2-7	TRBV7-8	ASSSTGRLAGEVHEQY
TRBJ1-1	TRBV6-1	ASSEAGSITEAF
TRBJ1-2	TRBV28	ASSKDRGSYGYT
TRBJ2-3	TRBV19	ASSITGLAGGGTDTQY
TRBJ1-5	TRBV28	ASSTPGGGNQPQH
TRBJ2-5	TRBV19	ASSISQYQETQY
TRBJ2-5	TRBV4-2	ASSQDNGLGETQY
TRBJ1-1	TRBV4-3	ASSSGTGAEAF
TRBJ2-5	TRBV10-3	AIRSSGGLQETQY
TRBJ1-5	TRBV28	ASNDRDYYQPQH
TRBJ2-5	TRBV20-1	SAILEAQY
TRBJ2-6	TRBV7-9	ASSRESGANVLT
TRBJ2-7	TRBV5-6	ASRVRESHYEQY
TRBJ2-3	TRBV5-1	ASNLGAPTSTDTQY
TRBJ2-1	TRBV27	ASSQVSGSGGEQF
TRBJ2-1	TRBV6-5	ASSYRPYSYNEQF
TRBJ1-4	TRBV30	AWSHHRAPEKLF
TRBJ2-2	TRBV11-3	ASSLVTGSSTGELF
TRBJ1-1	TRBV6-5	ASTGDTEAF
TRBJ2-4	TRBV6-1	ASSVILAGNLGIQY
TRBJ2-5	TRBV25-1	ASRRGQQETQY